These T cell receptor beta chains were read from a single sample in a study of blood T cell repertoires in COVID-19. Measured with immunoSEQ multiplex PCR; TCRdb has only the in-frame clones, and not every one. The data contain about 300,000 clones, 88% of them singletons. Source material: peripheral blood. These receptor sequences come from a woman aged 25 to 39 who had recovered from COVID-19. CDR3s include the opening cysteine and the closing phenylalanine or tryptophan. The D gene is left open where the match is weak. Clone size is stated in some rows and not others, as once, few, many or a class when expanded.

v_call: TRBV18; cdr3_length: 18; clone_size: .; d_call: TRBD1; j_call: TRBJ1-1; cdr3_aa: CASSPGTGLKGRRTEAFF; cdr3_nt: TGTGCCAGCTCACCAGGGACAGGGCTTAAAGGGCGGAGAACTGAAGCTTTCTTT
v_call: TRBV28; cdr3_length: 16; clone_size: once; d_call: TRBD1; j_call: TRBJ2-1; cdr3_aa: CASSGHRGRGSDEQFF; cdr3_nt: TGTGCCAGCAGTGGACACAGGGGGAGAGGGTCGGATGAGCAGTTCTTC
v_call: TRBV5-1; cdr3_length: 18; clone_size: .; d_call: TRBD2; j_call: TRBJ2-2; cdr3_aa: CASSSLERGVANTGELFF; cdr3_nt: TGCGCCAGCAGCTCGTTAGAGCGGGGGGTTGCGAACACCGGGGAGCTGTTTTTT
v_call: TRBV4-3; cdr3_length: 16; clone_size: .; d_call: TRBD2; j_call: TRBJ2-3; cdr3_aa: CASSQRPRGGTDTQYF; cdr3_nt: TGCGCCAGCAGCCAGAGACCGCGGGGGGGCACAGATACGCAGTATTTT
v_call: TRBV7-6; cdr3_length: 15; clone_size: .; d_call: .; j_call: TRBJ2-7; cdr3_aa: CASSFLRGEGNEQYF; cdr3_nt: TGTGCCAGCAGCTTCTTACGCGGGGAAGGAAACGAGCAGTACTTC
v_call: TRBV4-3; cdr3_length: 18; clone_size: .; d_call: .; j_call: TRBJ1-6; cdr3_aa: CASSQVWGTGAYNSPLHF; cdr3_nt: TGCGCCAGCAGCCAAGTATGGGGGACTGGAGCCTATAATTCACCCCTCCACTTT
v_call: TRBV28; cdr3_length: 16; clone_size: .; d_call: TRBD2; j_call: TRBJ2-3; cdr3_aa: CASSFGTSGSADTQYF; cdr3_nt: TGTGCCAGCAGCTTCGGGACTAGCGGATCGGCAGATACGCAGTATTTT
v_call: TRBV19; cdr3_length: 15; clone_size: few; d_call: TRBD1; j_call: TRBJ1-1; cdr3_aa: CASSIDATGEGKAFF; cdr3_nt: TGTGCCAGTAGTATAGACGCGACAGGGGAGGGGAAAGCTTTCTTT
v_call: TRBV24-1; cdr3_length: 18; clone_size: .; d_call: TRBD1; j_call: TRBJ2-1; cdr3_aa: CATSDPGTAPSSYNEQFF; cdr3_nt: TGTGCCACCAGTGACCCCGGGACAGCCCCTAGCTCCTACAATGAGCAGTTCTTC
v_call: TRBV2; cdr3_length: 13; clone_size: .; d_call: TRBD1; j_call: TRBJ1-2; cdr3_aa: CASSSGGGNGYTF; cdr3_nt: TGTGCCAGCAGTTCAGGGGGCGGGAATGGCTACACCTTC
v_call: TRBV15; cdr3_length: 14; clone_size: few; d_call: TRBD1; j_call: TRBJ1-6; cdr3_aa: CATSPGTANSPLHF; cdr3_nt: TGTGCCACCAGCCCTGGGACAGCAAATTCACCCCTCCACTTT
v_call: TRBV6-4; cdr3_length: 15; clone_size: few; d_call: TRBD2; j_call: TRBJ2-3; cdr3_aa: CASSEQAGGFDTQYF; cdr3_nt: TGTGCCAGCAGTGAACAAGCGGGGGGGTTTGATACGCAGTATTTT
v_call: TRBV27; cdr3_length: 17; clone_size: .; d_call: TRBD2; j_call: TRBJ2-7; cdr3_aa: CASSFSRTSGAIYEQYF; cdr3_nt: TGTGCCAGCAGTTTCTCCCGGACTAGCGGTGCAATCTACGAGCAGTACTTC
v_call: TRBV30; cdr3_length: 13; clone_size: .; d_call: .; j_call: TRBJ1-2; cdr3_aa: CAWSSGGNYGYTF; cdr3_nt: TGTGCCTGGAGTTCCGGCGGGAACTATGGCTACACCTTC
v_call: TRBV6-5; cdr3_length: 13; clone_size: .; d_call: .; j_call: TRBJ1-2; cdr3_aa: CASLSGRGRGYTF; cdr3_nt: TGTGCCAGCCTCTCGGGCAGGGGAAGAGGCTACACCTTC
v_call: TRBV4-1; cdr3_length: 14; clone_size: .; d_call: TRBD2; j_call: TRBJ2-1; cdr3_aa: CASSQDGRGFRQFF; cdr3_nt: TGCGCCAGCAGCCAAGATGGGAGGGGCTTTCGGCAGTTCTTC
v_call: TRBV6-5; cdr3_length: 15; clone_size: .; d_call: TRBD1; j_call: TRBJ2-7; cdr3_aa: CASSRKPTGTYEQYF; cdr3_nt: TGTGCCAGCAGCCGAAAGCCGACAGGGACCTACGAGCAGTACTTC
v_call: TRBV5-1; cdr3_length: 14; clone_size: .; d_call: TRBD1; j_call: TRBJ2-7; cdr3_aa: CASSLRQGAYEQYF; cdr3_nt: TGCGCCAGCAGCCTACGACAGGGAGCCTACGAGCAGTACTTC
v_call: TRBV7-2; cdr3_length: 15; clone_size: once; d_call: TRBD1; j_call: TRBJ2-3; cdr3_aa: CASSLQGTHTDTQYF; cdr3_nt: TGTGCCAGCAGCCTACAGGGGACACACACAGATACGCAGTATTTT
v_call: TRBV28; cdr3_length: 12; clone_size: .; d_call: .; j_call: TRBJ1-6; cdr3_aa: CASSSGNSPLHF; cdr3_nt: TGTGCCAGCAGTTCAGGGAATTCACCCCTCCACTTT
v_call: TRBV28; cdr3_length: 14; clone_size: .; d_call: TRBD2; j_call: TRBJ2-7; cdr3_aa: CASSFWTPGGEQYF; cdr3_nt: TGTGCCAGCAGTTTTTGGACACCGGGAGGCGAGCAGTACTTC
v_call: TRBV19; cdr3_length: 14; clone_size: .; d_call: .; j_call: TRBJ1-3; cdr3_aa: CASNGPFSGNTIYF; cdr3_nt: TGTGCCAGTAATGGGCCTTTCTCTGGAAACACCATATATTTT
v_call: TRBV9; cdr3_length: 8; clone_size: .; d_call: .; j_call: TRBJ2-3; cdr3_aa: CASSDRDF; cdr3_nt: TGTGCCAGCAGCGACAGGGATTTT
v_call: TRBV6-5; cdr3_length: 13; clone_size: .; d_call: .; j_call: TRBJ1-1; cdr3_aa: CASSYSGGTKAFF; cdr3_nt: TGTGCCAGCAGTTACTCGGGGGGGACAAAAGCTTTCTTT
v_call: TRBV5-1; cdr3_length: 16; clone_size: .; d_call: TRBD1; j_call: TRBJ1-3; cdr3_aa: CASSSTGSYSGNTIYF; cdr3_nt: TGCGCCAGCAGCTCGACAGGGTCGTACTCTGGAAACACCATATATTTT
v_call: TRBV7-6; cdr3_length: 15; clone_size: .; d_call: TRBD2; j_call: TRBJ2-1; cdr3_aa: CASSFSSGDFNEQFF; cdr3_nt: TGTGCCAGCAGCTTCTCTAGCGGGGATTTCAATGAGCAGTTCTTC
v_call: TRBV28; cdr3_length: 14; clone_size: once; d_call: .; j_call: TRBJ1-5; cdr3_aa: CASSLPRGNQPQHF; cdr3_nt: TGTGCCAGCAGTTTACCCAGGGGCAATCAGCCCCAGCATTTT
v_call: TRBV5-1; cdr3_length: 14; clone_size: .; d_call: TRBD1; j_call: TRBJ2-1; cdr3_aa: CASSSGTGVNEQFF; cdr3_nt: TGCGCCAGCAGCTCCGGGACAGGGGTCAATGAGCAGTTCTTC
v_call: TRBV2; cdr3_length: 14; clone_size: once; d_call: .; j_call: TRBJ2-7; cdr3_aa: CASSELANSYEQYF; cdr3_nt: TGTGCCAGCAGTGAACTAGCGAACTCCTACGAGCAGTACTTC
v_call: TRBV6-5; cdr3_length: 15; clone_size: once; d_call: .; j_call: TRBJ2-1; cdr3_aa: CASSYSGSSYNEQFF; cdr3_nt: TGTGCCAGCAGTTACTCGGGGAGCTCCTACAATGAGCAGTTCTTC
v_call: TRBV19; cdr3_length: 16; clone_size: .; d_call: TRBD1; j_call: TRBJ1-1; cdr3_aa: CASTELDRGRNTEAFF; cdr3_nt: TGTGCCAGTACCGAACTGGACAGGGGACGGAACACTGAAGCTTTCTTT
v_call: TRBV20-1; cdr3_length: 16; clone_size: once; d_call: TRBD1; j_call: TRBJ1-1; cdr3_aa: CSASSAGQGSDTEAFF; cdr3_nt: TGCAGTGCTAGTAGTGCGGGACAGGGGTCGGACACTGAAGCTTTCTTT
v_call: TRBV5-1; cdr3_length: 15; clone_size: .; d_call: TRBD1; j_call: TRBJ2-5; cdr3_aa: CASSGGTGGLETQYF; cdr3_nt: TGCGCCAGCAGCGGCGGGACAGGGGGCCTAGAGACCCAGTACTTC
v_call: TRBV2; cdr3_length: 13; clone_size: .; d_call: .; j_call: TRBJ2-7; cdr3_aa: CASSQGFSSEQYF; cdr3_nt: TGTGCCAGCAGTCAGGGGTTCAGCTCCGAGCAGTACTTC
v_call: TRBV18; cdr3_length: 15; clone_size: .; d_call: TRBD1; j_call: TRBJ2-1; cdr3_aa: CASSPRQGSRNEQFF; cdr3_nt: TGTGCCAGCTCACCTAGACAGGGGTCTCGGAATGAGCAGTTCTTC
v_call: TRBV29-1; cdr3_length: 12; clone_size: .; d_call: .; j_call: TRBJ1-2; cdr3_aa: CSVEIGGYGYTF; cdr3_nt: TGCAGCGTTGAGATTGGCGGATATGGCTACACCTTC
v_call: TRBV5-1; cdr3_length: 14; clone_size: .; d_call: TRBD1; j_call: TRBJ2-7; cdr3_aa: CASSAGGTGYEQYF; cdr3_nt: TGCGCCAGCAGCGCCGGTGGGACAGGCTACGAGCAGTACTTC
v_call: TRBV10-1; cdr3_length: 15; clone_size: .; d_call: TRBD1; j_call: TRBJ1-5; cdr3_aa: CASSGGTGGKQPQHF; cdr3_nt: TGCGCCAGCAGCGGTGGGACAGGGGGTAAACAGCCCCAGCATTTT
v_call: TRBV3-1/TRBV3-2; cdr3_length: 15; clone_size: .; d_call: TRBD2; j_call: TRBJ2-5; cdr3_aa: CAKLPPAGGKETQYF; cdr3_nt: TGTGCCAAACTTCCCCCAGCGGGGGGCAAAGAGACCCAGTACTTC
v_call: TRBV15; cdr3_length: 13; clone_size: .; d_call: .; j_call: TRBJ2-5; cdr3_aa: CATSRESRETQYF; cdr3_nt: TGTGCCACCAGCAGAGAATCTCGGGAGACCCAGTACTTC
v_call: TRBV7-8; cdr3_length: 15; clone_size: .; d_call: .; j_call: TRBJ2-3; cdr3_aa: CASSLRLESTDTQYF; cdr3_nt: TGTGCCAGCAGCCTCCGACTGGAGAGCACAGATACGCAGTATTTT
v_call: TRBV5-4; cdr3_length: 12; clone_size: .; d_call: .; j_call: TRBJ1-1; cdr3_aa: CASFGGNTEAFF; cdr3_nt: TGTGCCAGCTTCGGGGGGAACACTGAAGCTTTCTTT
v_call: TRBV6-5; cdr3_length: 13; clone_size: once; d_call: TRBD1; j_call: TRBJ2-7; cdr3_aa: CASKGQGTYEQYF; cdr3_nt: TGTGCCAGCAAGGGACAGGGCACCTACGAGCAGTACTTC
v_call: TRBV10-3; cdr3_length: 13; clone_size: .; d_call: .; j_call: TRBJ1-1; cdr3_aa: CAISGGGNTEAFF; cdr3_nt: TGTGCCATCAGTGGGGGAGGGAACACTGAAGCTTTCTTT
v_call: TRBV18; cdr3_length: 14; clone_size: .; d_call: TRBD1; j_call: TRBJ1-2; cdr3_aa: CASSRDRGGYGYTF; cdr3_nt: TGTGCCAGCTCAAGGGACAGGGGCGGCTATGGCTACACCTTC
v_call: TRBV29-1; cdr3_length: 16; clone_size: .; d_call: TRBD1; j_call: TRBJ1-2; cdr3_aa: CSVTNYPGQTNYGYTF; cdr3_nt: TGCAGCGTAACCAACTACCCGGGACAGACTAACTATGGCTACACCTTC
v_call: TRBV27; cdr3_length: 13; clone_size: .; d_call: .; j_call: TRBJ2-7; cdr3_aa: CASSLDSSYEQYF; cdr3_nt: TGTGCCAGCAGTTTAGACAGCTCCTACGAGCAGTACTTC
v_call: TRBV5-6; cdr3_length: 14; clone_size: .; d_call: .; j_call: TRBJ1-2; cdr3_aa: CASSLGGFNYGYTF; cdr3_nt: TGTGCCAGCAGCTTAGGAGGCTTCAACTATGGCTACACCTTC